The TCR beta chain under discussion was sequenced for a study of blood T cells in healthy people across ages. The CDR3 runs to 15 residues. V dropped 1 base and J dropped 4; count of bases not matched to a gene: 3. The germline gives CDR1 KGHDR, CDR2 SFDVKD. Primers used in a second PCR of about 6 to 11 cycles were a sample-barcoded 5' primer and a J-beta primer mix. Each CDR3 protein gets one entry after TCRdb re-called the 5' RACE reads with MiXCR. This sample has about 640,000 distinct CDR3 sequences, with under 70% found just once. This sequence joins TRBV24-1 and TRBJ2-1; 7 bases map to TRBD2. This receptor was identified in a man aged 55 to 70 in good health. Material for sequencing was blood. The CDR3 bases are TGTGCCACCAGTGATTTACGGGGAGGGTACAATGAGCAGTTCTTC. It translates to CATSDLRGGYNEQFF.